Listed below are T cell receptor beta chains from one sample, sequenced in a study of CD8+ T cells in alopecia areata. Clones were sequenced by immunoSEQ multiplex PCR, and TCRdb holds only the in-frame ones, with some missing. Among 89,000 or so clones, 51% were seen once, and the ten largest hold approximately 5.4%. The sample comprised NKG2D-high CD8+ T cells sorted from blood. The source is a human donor with alopecia areata. CDR3s include the opening cysteine and the closing phenylalanine or tryptophan. The D gene is left open where the match is weak. Expanded clones are given a class, and other clones once, few, many or no size at all.

D gene	V gene	J gene	clone size	CDR3 length	CDR3 DNA	CDR3 protein
TRBD1	TRBV27	TRBJ2-7	.	14	TGTGCCAGCACCCCCGGGACCGAGGGGGCCGAGCAGTACTTC	CASTPGTEGAEQYF
.	TRBV27	TRBJ2-1	.	14	TGTGCCAGCAGTGGGTGGGACCGCCACAATGAGCAGTTCTTC	CASSGWDRHNEQFF
.	TRBV19	TRBJ2-3	.	18	TGTGCCAGTAGTATAGATGAGGCTAGCGACCTTCGCACAGATACGCAGTATTTT	CASSIDEASDLRTDTQYF
.	TRBV6-6	TRBJ2-2	.	11	TGTGGCGTACTGGCGACCGGGGAGCTGTTTTTT	CGVLATGELFF
TRBD2	TRBV28	TRBJ2-1	few	16	TGTGCCAGCGGACCCCTTACTAGCGCGACTTACAATGAGCAGTTCTTC	CASGPLTSATYNEQFF
.	TRBV29-1	TRBJ2-7	few	12	TGCAGCGTTGGGAGGGGGGACTACGAGCAGTACTTC	CSVGRGDYEQYF
.	TRBV27	TRBJ2-7	.	13	TGTGCCAGCAGTCCAGGGTGGGCGACCGAGCAGTACTTC	CASSPGWATEQYF
.	TRBV4-1	TRBJ2-1	.	14	TGCGCCAGCAGCCAAGAACTTCAGGGGCAGGGTCAGTTCTTC	CASSQELQGQGQFF
.	TRBV7-9	TRBJ1-6	few	14	TGTGCCAGCAGCGACGGGTCCGACGATTCACCCCTCCACTTT	CASSDGSDDSPLHF
.	TRBV2	TRBJ2-1	few	8	TGTGCCAGCGGGGGTCCGTTCTTC	CASGGPFF
.	TRBV5-1	TRBJ2-5	.	12	TGCGCCAGCAGCTTCCCGTGGGAGACCCAGTACTTC	CASSFPWETQYF
.	TRBV27	TRBJ1-1	.	11	TGTGCCAGCAGTTTACAGGGAGAAGCTTTCTTT	CASSLQGEAFF
.	TRBV5-1	TRBJ2-1	.	11	TGCGCCAGCTGGGGAAACAATGAGCAGTTCTTC	CASWGNNEQFF
TRBD1	TRBV18	TRBJ1-1	.	15	TGTGCCAGCTCACCACCCGGGACAGGGAACACTGAAGCTTTCTTT	CASSPPGTGNTEAFF
TRBD1	TRBV7-9	TRBJ2-7	few	15	TGTGCCAGCAGCCCGCCGGGGACAGGGTACTACGAGCAGTACTTC	CASSPPGTGYYEQYF
.	TRBV27	TRBJ2-7	few	12	TGTGCCAGCAGGGGCCCCCACTACGAGCAGTACTTC	CASRGPHYEQYF
.	TRBV2	TRBJ2-3	.	13	TGTGCCAGCAGTGATCCGGGCACAGATACGCAGTATTTT	CASSDPGTDTQYF
TRBD1	TRBV29-1	TRBJ1-5	.	13	TGCAGCGTGCCGGGACAGGGGGCCCAGCCCCAGCATTTT	CSVPGQGAQPQHF
.	TRBV28	TRBJ2-1	.	13	TGTGCCAGCACCCAAACCTCCTACAATGAGCAGTTCTTC	CASTQTSYNEQFF
.	TRBV29-1	TRBJ1-1	few	13	TGCAGCGTAAAGACAGGAAAGGGACATGAAGCTTTCTTT	CSVKTGKGHEAFF
.	TRBV2	TRBJ1-6	.	15	TGTGCCAGCAGTGAAGAGCCACACCGTTATTCACCCCTCCACTTT	CASSEEPHRYSPLHF
.	TRBV29-1	TRBJ2-2	.	13	TGCAGCGGCTACAGGGCGAACACCGGGGAGCTGTTTTTT	CSGYRANTGELFF
TRBD1	TRBV11-2	TRBJ2-7	.	15	TGTGCCAGCAGCTTAGGCACAGGGGGCTTCTACGAGCAGTACTTC	CASSLGTGGFYEQYF
.	TRBV4-1	TRBJ2-7	once	11	TGCGCCAGCAGCCAGACCTACGAGCAGTACTTC	CASSQTYEQYF
.	TRBV5-4	TRBJ2-7	once	14	TGTGCCAGCAGCTTGTCGAGCCATGTGGGCGAGCAGTACTTC	CASSLSSHVGEQYF
TRBD1	TRBV5-1	TRBJ1-1	.	14	TGCGCCAGCAGCTTGGGACAGGGGAGAACTGAAGCTTTCTTT	CASSLGQGRTEAFF
TRBD1	TRBV29-1	TRBJ2-7	few	11	TGCAGCGTTCCGACAGGGGACGAGCAGTACTTC	CSVPTGDEQYF